This T cell receptor (beta chain) originates from a study of identical twins (dated by TCRdb to between 2015 and 2016). Context from the whole study: To test whether fetal clonotypes persist, the study used deep sequencing on TCR alpha and beta repertoires from monozygotic twins, unrelated adults of various ages, and cord blood. Replicate twin experiments were performed at different times using different library preparation protocols to rule out contamination. The paper's findings and limits, for the study overall: Compared with coincidental sharing between unrelated individuals, out-of-frame TCR alpha sequences shared between twins had an excess of sequences with low generation probability. Because the same donors could not be followed over many years, conclusions were based on cross-sectional statistical analysis. In beta out-of-frame sequences, excess twin sharing was weaker, because having fewer shared sequences lowered the signal-to-noise ratio. Fewer insertions were carried by abundant cord blood beta clonotypes; a weaker similar trend was observed in young adult naive repertoires, while no such trend was observed in memory repertoires. In monozygotic twins, out-of-frame TCR alpha sharing was systematically underestimated by recombination models, although the models agreed with sharing between unrelated individuals. Zero-insertion analyses could be partly confounded by invariant T cells such as MAIT and iNKT, although diverse VJ usage argued against such confounding for most clonotypes.

There are many counts of this clonotype. Its antigen is currently not known. Per-base quality was not reported, and no clone a single base away is much larger than it. CDR1 SGHRS and CDR2 YFSETQ are derived from the germline V gene. Trimmed from V: 5 bases; trimmed from J: 5 bases; junction bases lacking a gene match: 8. Counted from cysteine to phenylalanine, this CDR3 has 15 amino acids. The retained sequence is limited to the CDR3, 45 bases, with the frame set at the first base. Libraries were prepared through 5' RACE. Instrument on record: Illumina HiSeq 2000. A universal primer binding site was introduced by template switching, and a unique molecular identifier was present in the final cDNA, enabling accurate counting of TCR cDNA molecules. Specific primers in the conserved constant-segment region were used to synthesize first-strand cDNA for TCR alpha and beta chains. To control for contamination, every cDNA library carried two barcodes: a SMART-Mk sample barcode plus Illumina barcodes. Two successive PCR steps introduced TruSeq adapter sequences along with Illumina sample barcodes. Sequencing of the TCR alpha and beta cDNA libraries was done on the Illumina HiSeq platform using custom primers. Per the original workflow: Raw reads were processed with MiGEC to extract unique molecular identifiers, and MiXCR was used to determine CDR3 positions. For each individual, recombination models were inferred using an EM algorithm with the repgenHMM and IGoR tools. Shared clonotype analysis was performed with the tcR package in R, normalizing sharing by the product of cloneset sizes. Out-of-frame nonproductive sequences were analyzed to study raw recombination free of thymic and clonal selection effects. TCRdb redid the processing of the public reads, applying fastp at Q25 and MiXCR, and retained in-frame beta chains. Every distinct CDR3 protein forms one entry, paired with its most common genes and DNA. The V and J calls come from TCRdb's annotation, not from the publication. This sample is represented by some 560,000 distinct CDR3 sequences; 9.6% of them were singletons. The top ten clones comprise roughly 3% of the sample.

Every donor in the study was a healthy Caucasian. The twin cohort comprised three pairs of female monozygotic twins, all aged roughly 18 to 30 years. RNA for TCR libraries was isolated from peripheral blood mononuclear cells. These same records also appear under a second study, on yellow fever vaccine responses in identical twins. Taken from the second paper: According to the authors, the vaccine-induced T cell response in identical twins seemed to be partly convergent and partly specific to each individual. The study precisely tracked vaccine-responding T cell clones in identical twins.

This clonotype was sampled from a young woman in good health. The rearrangement joined TRBV5-1 to TRBJ1-5, with 9 bases in between that match TRBD1. Specimen: PBMCs. The CDR3 region reads CASRPGQGTDQPQHF. The sequenced DNA: TGCGCCAGCAGGCCGGGACAGGGAACGGATCAGCCCCAGCATTTT. Full variable domain (CDR3 extended with the reference TRBV5-1 and TRBJ1-5 proteins): KAGVTQTPRYLIKTRGQQVTLSCSPISGHRSVSWYQQTPGQGLQFLFEYFSETQRNKGNFPGRFSGRQFSNSRSEMNVSTLELGDSALYLCASRPGQGTDQPQHFGDGTRLSIL.